This is a list of T cell receptor beta chains from one sample in a study of blood T cell repertoires in COVID-19. Assay: immunoSEQ multiplex PCR; the TCRdb copy retains only in-frame clones and omits some. The table shows under 200,000 clones, with nearly 90% occurring only once. The specimen was peripheral blood. These receptors all come from a man aged 60 to 69 with active or convalescent COVID-19. The CDR3 runs from the conserved cysteine through the conserved F or W. The order of the fields is J gene, V gene, clone size, D gene, CDR3 DNA, CDR3 protein. The D gene is left open where the match is weak. A clone size is listed for some rows: how often the clone was seen (once, few, many), or a class if it is expanded.

>TRBJ2-1|TRBV6-6|-|-
TGTGCCAGCAGTTACGAGGTCTTGTACAATGAGCAGTTCTTC
CASSYEVLYNEQFF
>TRBJ1-5|TRBV29-1|-|TRBD1
TGCAGCGTGACAGGGGATCCCAATCAGCCCCAGCATTTT
CSVTGDPNQPQHF
>TRBJ1-1|TRBV5-1|-|-
TGCGCCAGCAGCAACGGACTGTTGAACACTGAAGCTTTCTTT
CASSNGLLNTEAFF
>TRBJ2-5|TRBV18|-|-
TGTGCCAGCTCGGCGGGGATGAAAGAGACCCAGTACTTC
CASSAGMKETQYF
>TRBJ2-3|TRBV4-2|-|TRBD2
TGTGCCAGCAGCGCCTATAGCGGGGGGGCTCGCACCACAGATACGCAGTATTTT
CASSAYSGGARTTDTQYF
>TRBJ1-4|TRBV4-1|-|-
TGCGCCAGCAGCCAAGTACCAGGGGTACCCAATGAAAAACTGTTTTTT
CASSQVPGVPNEKLFF
>TRBJ2-6|TRBV14|-|-
TGTGCCAGCAGCCAAGGGTCATGGAGCGGTGGGGCCAACGTCCTGACTTTC
CASSQGSWSGGANVLTF
>TRBJ1-5|TRBV14|once|TRBD1
TGTGCCAGCAGCCAAGAAGGGACAGGGAGGTGGCCCCAGCATTTT
CASSQEGTGRWPQHF
>TRBJ1-5|TRBV2|-|TRBD1
TGTGCCAGCGGACAGGGACTACGCAATCAGCCCCAGCATTTT
CASGQGLRNQPQHF
>TRBJ1-1|TRBV18|once|TRBD1
TGTGCCAGCTCGGGGACAGGGGTACCCATGAACACTAAAGCTTTCTTT
CASSGTGVPMNTKAFF
>TRBJ1-1|TRBV4-2|-|-
TGTGCCAGCAGCCAGGCGGGCGGGAACACTGAAGCTTTCTTT
CASSQAGGNTEAFF